This T cell receptor beta chain was observed in a study of cytomegalovirus exposure and HLA in healthy donors. The CDR3 has 15 residues. Trimming left V 2 bases short and J 5 bases short, with 12 bases between. Germline CDR1 is KGHSH and CDR2 is LQKENI. Both 60 Vbeta primers and 13 Jbeta primers went into the PCR. Only in-frame clones appear in the TCRdb table, and some are missing; sequencing was by immunoSEQ multiplex PCR. This sample has roughly 130,000 clones, with 80% found just once. The sequenced sample was PBMCs. The TCR originated in a man aged 40-49 years in good health and CMV-seronegative. The chain uses TRBV18 and TRBJ2-2; a possible D gene is TRBD1 (5 bases). In nucleotides, the CDR3 is TGTGCCAGCTCACCAGCAGCCAGGGTTACCGGGGAGCTGTTTTTT. Translated, it gives CASSPAARVTGELFF.